Listed here are 16 T cell receptor beta chains from one sample, sequenced in a study of tumor-infiltrating lymphocytes in localized non-small cell lung cancer. Clones were sequenced by immunoSEQ multiplex PCR, and TCRdb holds only the in-frame ones, with some missing. The table includes fewer than 7,500 clones, around 60% detected once. Sample: lung tumor tissue. The receptors originated from a human donor with non-small cell lung cancer.

This clone is labeled medium-sized. This chain connects TRBV6-6 to TRBJ1-4; D is possibly TRBD1 (6 bases). CDR1 and CDR2 (germline): MNHNY, SVGAGI (reference sequence). V was shortened by 4 bases and J by 5 bases, with 14 bases between the two germline ends. The CDR3 has 15 amino acids. CDR3 nucleotides: TGTGCCAGCAGTTCCACAGGGACTACCAATGAAAAACTGTTTTTT. Translating gives CASSSTGTTNEKLFF.

V is TRBV4-2 and J is TRBJ2-3, with TRBD2 matching over 12 bases. The J segment lost 3 bases and the V segment lost 5 bases, leaving 9 bases of the junction unmatched. The V gene's germline CDR1 is LGHNA and CDR2 YNFKEQ. This CDR3 is 17 amino acids long. The CDR3, as DNA: TGTGCCAGCAGCTTGGCTAGCGGGGGGGCCCCGACAGATACGCAGTATTTT. Protein: CASSLASGGAPTDTQYF.

This sequence joins TRBV19 and TRBJ2-5; D gene ambiguous. With the DNA end fitting TRBJ2-7 better, the J assignment may be wrong. CDR3 length equals 13 residues. The V gene's germline CDR1 is LNHDA and CDR2 SQIVND (reference sequence). In DNA, the CDR3 is TGTGCCAGTAGTAACCCAGACTCCTACGAGCAGTACTTC. This codes for CASSNPDSYEQYF.

The chain recombines TRBV14 with TRBJ1-6, with 7 bases matching TRBD1. Germline-derived CDR1 and CDR2 are SGHDN and FVKESK. There are 15 residues in the CDR3. V lost 1 base and J lost 10; bases outside the gene matches: 7. For the CDR3, the DNA is TGTGCCAGCAGCCAAGCCAGGGGGTTCGGGTCACCCCTCCACTTT. Its translation: CASSQARGFGSPLHF.

This chain joins TRBV2 and TRBJ1-6; 8 positions agree with TRBD1. The V gene's germline CDR1 is SNHLY and CDR2 FYNNEI. The CDR3 length is 15 residues. J was trimmed by 5 bases and V by 7 bases; bases with no gene match: 7. CDR3 in amino acids: CASTWTGRNNSPLHF. CDR3 DNA sequence: TGTGCCAGCACCTGGACAGGGAGGAATAATTCACCCCTCCACTTT.

The gene calls are TRBV18 and TRBJ1-2, with 7 nucleotides matching TRBD1. Trimming took 3 bases from V and 0 from J; bases not matched to a gene: 4. CDR1 is KGHSH, CDR2 LQKENI, per germline. The CDR3 loop spans 15 amino acids. The CDR3 sequence: CASSPVDRTNYGYTF. In nucleotides, the CDR3 is TGTGCCAGCTCACCCGTGGACAGGACTAACTATGGCTACACCTTC. Full variable domain (remainder filled in from reference TRBV18 and TRBJ1-2): NAGVMQNPRHLVRRRGQEARLRCSPMKGHSHVYWYRQLPEEGLKFMVYLQKENIIDESGMPKERFSAEFPKEGPSILRIQQVVRGDSAAYFCASSPVDRTNYGYTFGSGTRLTVV.

The chain has TRBV5-8 and TRBJ2-7; 9 nucleotides match TRBD1. Trimming removed 4 bases from V and 4 bases from J; junction bases left unmatched: 6. Germline V gene sequence: CDR1 SGHTS, CDR2 YDEGEE. The CDR3 contains 14 residues. The CDR3 spells CASSGGTGKYEQYF. The CDR3 region has the DNA TGTGCCAGCAGCGGGGGGACAGGGAAGTACGAGCAGTACTTC.

This clone was counted once. The chain recombines TRBV5-6 with TRBJ2-5; D might be TRBD2 (6 bases). Germline V gene sequence: CDR1 SGHDT, CDR2 YYEEEE. The CDR3 consists of 11 residues. Trimming left V 4 bases short and J 5 bases short, with 6 bases between. As DNA, the CDR3 is TGTGCCAGCAGCCGGGGGGAGACCCAGTACTTC. Its protein product is CASSRGETQYF.

This clone was seen a few times. The chain links TRBV6-5 to TRBJ2-7, with TRBD2 as a possible D gene (6 bases). The V gene lost 8 bases and the J gene lost 3 bases, with 14 bases spanning the gap. The CDR3 consists of 13 residues. Germline CDR1 is MNHEY and CDR2 is SVGAGI. CDR3 nucleotide sequence: TGTGCCAGCCTGGGACTCGCCGGCTACGAGCAGTACTTC. This encodes CASLGLAGYEQYF.

The V and J genes are TRBV29-1 and TRBJ1-1; 9 bases line up with TRBD1. The CDR3 extends over 14 amino acids. CDR1 and CDR2 (germline): SQVTM, ANQGSEA. J was trimmed by 1 base and V by 7 bases; bases with no gene match: 7. The chain's CDR3 is CSARTGAENTEAFF. Written as DNA, the CDR3 is TGCAGCGCCAGGACAGGGGCGGAGAACACTGAAGCTTTCTTT.

The V gene is TRBV5-6, the J gene TRBJ2-5; 8 positions match TRBD2. The J call may be in error: the DNA end matches TRBJ2-7 better. The CDR3 is 12 residues long. Per the germline V gene, CDR1 is SGHDT and CDR2 is YYEEEE. In DNA form, the CDR3 reads TGTGCCAGCGGGACTAGGCACTACGAGCAGTACTTC. It yields the protein CASGTRHYEQYF.

The CDR3 region has the DNA TGTGCCAGCAGCTCCACATCACAGGGCTCTGGGGCCAACGTCCTGACTTTC. Residues: CASSSTSQGSGANVLTF. The chain uses TRBV11-3 and TRBJ2-6; D is perhaps TRBD1 (6 bases). Germline values: CDR1 SGHNT, CDR2 YENEEA. The CDR3 has 17 amino acids. Trimming cost V 4 bases and J 0 bases, with 13 bases left between them. Full variable domain (rest looked up from reference TRBV11-3 and TRBJ2-6): EAGVVQSPRYKIIEKKQPVAFWCNPISGHNTLYWYLQNLGQGPELLIRYENEEAVDDSQLPKDRFSAERLKGVDSTLKIQPAELGDSAVYLCASSSTSQGSGANVLTFGAGSRLTVL.

This chain connects TRBV5-5 to TRBJ2-5; D ambiguous. Germline assignment: CDR1 SGHKS and CDR2 YYEKEE (reference sequence). CDR3 length: 17 residues. The V and J ends lost 0 bases and 2 bases respectively, with 17 bases between them. The CDR3 bases are TGTGCCAGCAGCTTGGTTGCAACGCGGCCAATACAAGAGACCCAGTACTTC. It encodes CASSLVATRPIQETQYF.

V usage is TRBV7-6 and J usage is TRBJ2-3, with a possible D match to TRBD2 (6 bases). Germline V gene sequence: CDR1 SGHVS, CDR2 FNYEAQ. V lost 5 bases to trimming and J lost 0 bases, with 15 bases between them. This CDR3 spans 16 amino acids. The CDR3, as DNA: TGTGCCAGCAGCGTTAATCCGGGACTTAGCACAGATACGCAGTATTTT. Amino acids: CASSVNPGLSTDTQYF.

The chain is built from TRBV12-5 and TRBJ2-3, with D perhaps TRBD1 (7 bases). V was trimmed by 6 bases and J by 0 bases, leaving 19 bases between them. The CDR3 is 17 amino acids. The V gene's germline CDR1 is LGHNT and CDR2 FRNRAP. The CDR3 is CASGTIPTGTSTDTQYF. In DNA form, the CDR3 reads TGTGCTAGTGGGACGATTCCGACAGGGACTAGCACAGATACGCAGTATTTT.

CDR3 coding DNA: TGTGCCAGCAGCTTAGATATTACCGGTGAGCAGTTCTTC. Residues: CASSLDITGEQFF. This chain links TRBV11-3 with TRBJ2-1; D unclear. CDR3 length: 13 residues. V lost 0 bases to trimming and J lost 9 bases, with 9 bases between them. Germline V gene data show CDR1 as SGHNT and CDR2 as YENEEA.